The 6 T cell receptor beta chains given below trace back to one sample, sequenced in a study of somatic mutations in cytotoxic T cells in rheumatoid arthritis. Profiling relied on immunoSEQ multiplex PCR, and the TCRdb table lists in-frame clones only, not all of them. The repertoire holds tens of thousands of clones, with about 80% as singletons. Material for sequencing was CD8+ T cells sorted from blood. These receptors were obtained from a man aged 40-50 years in good health.

The sample holds one count of this clone. The chain links TRBV6-4 to TRBJ2-3; no reliable D call. Germline V CDR1 and CDR2: MRHNA, SNTAGT. Trimming left V 5 bases short and J 0 bases short, with 6 bases between. This CDR3 comprises 13 residues. The CDR3 DNA reads as TGTGCCAGCAGTCGAACTAGCACAGATACGCAGTATTTT. This codes for CASSRTSTDTQYF.

This clone appeared a single time. The chain carries TRBV2 and TRBJ1-1; D is uncertain. This CDR3 comprises 14 residues. The germline V gene has CDR1 SNHLY and CDR2 FYNNEI. V was clipped by 1 base and J by 2 bases, with 8 bases between them. Written as DNA, the CDR3 is TGTGCCAGCAGTGAAGAACGCCCAAACACTGAAGCTTTCTTT. Translated: CASSEERPNTEAFF.

The rearrangement joins TRBV12-5 to TRBJ2-7, with D unresolved. The length of the CDR3 is 14 residues. From germline, CDR1 is LGHNT and CDR2 FRNRAP. The V end was cut by 3 bases, the J end by 0 bases, with 9 bases between. The CDR3 here is CASGFQTASYEQYF. CDR3 DNA sequence: TGTGCTAGTGGTTTCCAAACTGCCTCCTACGAGCAGTACTTC.

The rearrangement uses TRBV28 and TRBJ1-3; a weak D match, TRBD1 (5 bases). There are 12 residues in the CDR3. Trimming shortened V by 8 bases and J by 1 base, and 6 bases separated the two germline ends. CDR1 is MDHEN and CDR2 is SYDVKM in the germline V gene. CDR3 in DNA: TGTGCCAGCGGGGGGTCTGGAAACACCATATATTTT. Translation: CASGGSGNTIYF. The full variable domain, completed using reference TRBV28 and TRBJ1-3, is DVKVTQSSRYLVKRTGEKVFLECVQDMDHENMFWYRQDPGLGLRLIYFSYDVKMKEKGDIPEGYSVSREKKERFSLILESASTNQTSMYLCASGGSGNTIYFGEGSWLTVV.

The chain has TRBV27 and TRBJ2-7; 16 bases are shared with TRBD2. Losses at the gene ends were 5 bases for V and 5 bases for J; bases not matched to a gene: 3. CDR1 is MNHEY and CDR2 is SMNVEV in the germline V gene (reference sequence). CDR3 size: 15 residues. The CDR3 region is CASSPGTSGRDEQYF. The DNA of the CDR3 is TGTGCCAGCAGTCCAGGGACTAGCGGGAGGGACGAGCAGTACTTC.

This rearrangement joins TRBV29-1 to TRBJ2-1; tentatively, D is TRBD2 (5 bases). The V gene's germline CDR1 is SQVTM and CDR2 ANQGSEA. The V gene lost 5 bases and the J gene lost 4 bases, with 12 bases spanning the gap. The CDR3 is 13 residues long. The DNA of the CDR3 is TGCAGCGTTATATGGGAGAGTTACAATGAGCAGTTCTTC. Protein sequence: CSVIWESYNEQFF.